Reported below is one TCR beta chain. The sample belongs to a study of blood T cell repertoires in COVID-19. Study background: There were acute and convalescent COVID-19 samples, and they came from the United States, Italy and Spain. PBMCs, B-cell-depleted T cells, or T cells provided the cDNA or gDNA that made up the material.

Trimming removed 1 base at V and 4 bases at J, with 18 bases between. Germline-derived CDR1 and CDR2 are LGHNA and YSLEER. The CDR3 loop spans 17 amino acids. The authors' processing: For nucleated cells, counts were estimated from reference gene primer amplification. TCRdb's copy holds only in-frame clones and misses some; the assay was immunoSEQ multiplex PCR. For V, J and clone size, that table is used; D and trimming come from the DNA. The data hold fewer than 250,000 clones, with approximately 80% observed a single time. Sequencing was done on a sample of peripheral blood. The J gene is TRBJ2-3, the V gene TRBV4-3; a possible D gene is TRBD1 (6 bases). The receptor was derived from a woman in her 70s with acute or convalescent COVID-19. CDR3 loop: CASSQGGPSGRADTQYF. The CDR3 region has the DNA TGCGCCAGCAGCCAAGGGGGGCCGTCCGGCAGGGCAGATACGCAGTATTTT.